The rows below give T cell receptor beta chains drawn from one sample of a study of molecular identifiers for immune sequencing clone quantification. TCRdb used MiXCR to reprocess the PCR reads, holding one entry per CDR3 protein. The table records some 590,000 distinct CDR3 sequences, around 25% of them present only once. The sequencing input was naive CD8+ T cells from blood, with Jurkat cell RNA spiked in. The source is a human donor in good health. Some libraries in this study had Jurkat cell RNA spiked in. Each CDR3 is given with its conserved first and last residue. A D gene is named only where the DNA matches it firmly. The size of a clone is reported for some rows only, either as once, few or many, or as a class for expanded clones.

D	size	V	J	CDR3	DNA
-	many	TRBV6-5	TRBJ2-7	CASSISGGGEQYF	TGTGCCAGCAGCATATCAGGAGGGGGCGAGCAGTACTTC
TRBD2	many	TRBV2	TRBJ2-3	CASRRSGTSGYADTQYF	TGTGCCAGCAGGAGATCCGGGACTAGCGGGTATGCAGATACGCAGTATTTT
-	few	TRBV24-1	TRBJ2-1	CATQDSRINEQFF	TGTGCCACCCAGGACAGTCGGATCAATGAGCAGTTCTTC
-	-	TRBV28	TRBJ2-3	CASSFGGVAASDTQYF	TGTGCCAGCAGTTTCGGAGGGGTAGCGGCCTCAGATACGCAGTATTTT
-	many	TRBV6-1	TRBJ1-1	CASSPGGNTEAFF	TGCGCCAGCAGCCCCGGTGGAAACACTGAAGCTTTCTTT
-	few	TRBV3-1	TRBJ2-7	CASSPRMTYAQYF	TGTGCCAGCAGCCCCCGGATGACCTACGCGCAGTACTTC
-	-	TRBV6-2/TRBV6-3	TRBJ2-1	CTNSANGNSYNAPFF	TGTACCAACAGTGCTAACGGTAACTCCTACAATGCGCCGTTCTTC
-	few	TRBV29-1	TRBJ2-7	CSVRDTYEQYF	TGCAGCGTTCGAGACACCTACGAGCAGTACTTC
-	few	TRBV19	TRBJ1-4	CASSMFSPTNEKLFF	TGTGCCAGTAGTATGTTCTCCCCAACTAATGAAAAACTGTTTTTT
TRBD1	-	TRBV5-3	TRBJ2-7	CASSGGTGGSYEQYF	TGTGCCAGCAGCGGAGGGACAGGGGGTTCGTACGAGCAGTACTTC
-	many	TRBV30	TRBJ2-7	CAWSAAGSYEQYF	TGTGCCTGGAGTGCAGCGGGCTCCTACGAGCAGTACTTC
TRBD1	few	TRBV12-3/TRBV12-4	TRBJ2-2	CASSLDQGARGTGELFF	TGTGCCAGCAGTTTAGATCAGGGGGCCCGGGGCACCGGGGAGCTGTTTTTT
-	-	TRBV19	TRBJ2-5	CASSAIDSIETQYF	TGTGCCAGTAGTGCCATCGACAGCATAGAGACCCAGTACTTC
-	few	TRBV5-5	TRBJ2-1	CASSPIRDPYNEQFF	TGTGCCAGCAGCCCAATCCGGGATCCCTACAATGAGCAGTTCTTC
TRBD1	few	TRBV7-9	TRBJ2-7	CASSPPGQGDEQYF	TGTGCCAGCAGCCCCCCGGGACAGGGGGATGAGCAGTACTTC
-	many	TRBV27	TRBJ1-1	CASSSYGTQAFF	TGTGCCAGCAGTTCCTACGGGACCCAAGCTTTCTTT
TRBD1	many	TRBV2	TRBJ1-2	CASKGDREDGYTF	TGTGCCAGCAAAGGGGACAGGGAAGATGGCTACACCTTC
-	-	TRBV11-2	TRBJ2-1	CASRAGPGPYNEQFF	TGTGCCAGCCGCGCGGGGCCCGGCCCCTACAATGAGCAGTTCTTC
-	many	TRBV4-3	TRBJ1-2	CASSQDRAAGYTF	TGCGCCAGCAGCCAAGACAGGGCGGCTGGCTACACCTTC
-	few	TRBV28	TRBJ2-7	CASSKTSSYEQYF	TGTGCCAGCAGCAAGACAAGTTCCTACGAGCAGTACTTC
-	-	TRBV9	TRBJ2-2	CASSGTITGELFF	TGTGCCAGCAGCGGGACTATCACCGGGGAGCTGTTTTTT
-	-	TRBV4-3	TRBJ2-4	CASSQVARVDKNIQYF	TGCGCCAGCAGCCAAGTCGCCAGGGTGGACAAAAACATTCAGTACTTC
TRBD1	few	TRBV4-1	TRBJ1-5	CASSTGVDQPQHF	TGCGCCAGCAGCACAGGGGTCGATCAGCCCCAGCATTTT
-	many	TRBV30	TRBJ2-3	CAWTRGVSTDTQYF	TGTGCCTGGACCCGAGGGGTTAGCACAGATACGCAGTATTTT
-	many	TRBV27	TRBJ1-1	CASSPRGANTEAFF	TGTGCCAGCAGTCCCAGGGGAGCAAACACTGAAGCTTTCTTT
-	-	TRBV29-1	TRBJ2-1	CSVPDSPNEQFF	TGCAGCGTTCCGGACAGCCCTAATGAGCAGTTCTTC
TRBD2	-	TRBV7-3	TRBJ2-1	CAGSMTAGEGLNEQFF	TGTGCCGGCAGCATGACAGCGGGGGAGGGATTGAATGAGCAGTTCTTC
TRBD1	few	TRBV19	TRBJ2-7	CASSFGQGVYEQYF	TGTGCCAGTAGTTTCGGACAGGGGGTATACGAGCAGTACTTC
-	few	TRBV19	TRBJ2-7	CASSIDPGNTYEQYF	TGTGCCAGTAGTATAGATCCGGGGAATACCTACGAGCAGTACTTC
-	-	TRBV12-3/TRBV12-4	TRBJ2-3	CASSSLQGALTDTQYF	TGTGCCAGCAGTTCGTTACAGGGTGCTTTAACAGATACGCAGTATTTT
-	few	TRBV11-3	TRBJ2-3	CASSLDDGVDTQYF	TGTGCCAGCAGCTTAGATGATGGGGTAGATACGCAGTATTTT
TRBD2	-	TRBV20-1	TRBJ2-7	CSAKSGTSVDEQYF	TGCAGTGCTAAGTCCGGGACTAGCGTCGACGAGCAGTACTTC
-	few	TRBV7-9	TRBJ1-2	CASSFPDKNYGYTF	TGTGCCAGCAGCTTTCCTGATAAAAACTATGGCTACACCTTC
-	many	TRBV19	TRBJ2-7	CASSLVTPGAKQYF	TGTGCCAGTAGTTTAGTGACCCCAGGGGCCAAGCAGTACTTC
-	-	TRBV5-6	TRBJ2-7	CASRLYRGASYEQYF	TGTGCCAGCAGATTATATCGCGGGGCGAGCTACGAGCAGTACTTC
-	-	TRBV29-1	TRBJ2-3	CSVDEFSGAQYF	TGCAGCGTTGATGAGTTCTCAGGTGCGCAGTATTTT
-	few	TRBV28	TRBJ2-7	CASSLPVSRGDRSYEQYF	TGTGCCAGCAGTCTTCCCGTTAGCAGGGGAGATCGTTCCTACGAGCAGTACTTC
-	-	TRBV4-3	TRBJ2-5	CASSEDVAGRETQYF	TGCGCCAGCAGCGAAGACGTCGCGGGGCGGGAGACCCAGTACTTC
-	-	TRBV4-1	TRBJ1-6	CANSQERGIGSPLHF	TGCGCCAACAGCCAAGAGCGGGGGATTGGTTCACCCCTCCACTTT